The clone carrying this T cell receptor (beta chain) appeared many times. In the authors' methods: Scientists estimated how many nucleated cells there were by amplifying reference gene primers. Profiling relied on immunoSEQ multiplex PCR, and the TCRdb table lists in-frame clones only, not all of them. V and J calls and clone size are given by that table; D and trimming were obtained from the DNA. This repertoire shows 70,000 or so clones, 76% found once; its top ten account for more than 12%. The data belong to a study of blood T cell repertoires in COVID-19. Study at large: Whether acute or convalescent, the COVID-19 samples came from the United States, Italy and Spain. Sample material is recorded as cDNA or gDNA derived from T cells, B-cell-depleted T cells, or PBMCs.

The Seattle patients, enrolled during active infection, were followed longitudinally. CDR1 and CDR2 from the germline V gene are SGHNT and YENEEA. The CDR3 extends over 13 amino acids. V lost 8 bases and J lost 1, with 8 bases in between. Sequenced: peripheral blood. The V gene is TRBV11-3, the J gene TRBJ2-2; TRBD1 is a possible D gene (6 bases). The source is a man between 60 and 75 years old with COVID-19, enrolled during active disease. CDR3 in amino acids: CASRTENTGELFF. The DNA for the CDR3 is TGTGCCAGCCGGACAGAGAACACCGGGGAGCTGTTTTTT.